Presented here are 25 T cell receptor beta chains from one specimen sequenced in a study of T cell responses to AZD1222 COVID-19 vaccine. Profiling relied on immunoSEQ multiplex PCR, and the TCRdb table lists in-frame clones only, not all of them. The sample lists around 100,000 clones, approximately 86% occurring once. The source was peripheral blood, collected on day 0 of AZD1222 vaccination. Receptor source: an adult in good health.

The rearrangement links TRBV4-1 to TRBJ1-4; a possible D gene is TRBD1 (5 bases). Trimming removed 4 bases from V and 1 base from J, with 10 bases in between. The germline V gene has CDR1 MGHRA and CDR2 YSYEKL. CDR3 size: 15 residues. In DNA form, the CDR3 reads TGCGCCAGCAGCCTCAGAGGGGTAACTAATGAAAAACTGTTTTTT. Translated, it gives CASSLRGVTNEKLFF.

The genes are TRBV5-6 and TRBJ2-5, with D perhaps matching TRBD2 (6 bases). V lost 4 bases and J 4 bases, leaving 23 bases between the germline ends. Germline V CDR1 and CDR2: SGHDT, YYEEEE. The CDR3 length is 17 residues. CDR3 coding DNA: TGTGCCAGCAGCCCATATCGGAGGGGCACAGCGGGAGAGACCCAGTACTTC. It yields the protein CASSPYRRGTAGETQYF.

This clone was picked up a small number of times. The chain links TRBV24-1 to TRBJ2-7; no reliable D call. This CDR3 has 13 residues. V was clipped by 4 bases and J by 2 bases, with 8 bases between them. Germline V gene sequence: CDR1 KGHDR, CDR2 SFDVKD. CDR3 sequence reads: CATSDGGTYEQYF. CDR3 nucleotides: TGTGCCACCAGTGACGGCGGAACCTACGAGCAGTACTTC.

V and J are TRBV18 and TRBJ2-1; 12 positions match TRBD2. Germline-derived CDR1 and CDR2 are KGHSH and LQKENI. V shed 3 bases, J shed 2 bases, and the junction held 5 bases outside the gene matches. The length of the CDR3 is 17 residues. The CDR3, as DNA: TGTGCCAGCTCACCGTCCCTAGCGGGGGGGACCTACAATGAGCAGTTCTTC. This translates into CASSPSLAGGTYNEQFF.

The V and J genes are TRBV12-5 and TRBJ1-4; TRBD1 matches 8 bases. This CDR3 comprises 17 residues. V was clipped by 1 base and J by 3 bases; unmatched bases: 7. Germline CDR1 and CDR2: LGHNT and FRNRAP. In DNA form, the CDR3 reads TGTGCTAGTGGTTTGGATGCAGGGGGCAGGCCTAATGAAAAACTGTTTTTT. It specifies CASGLDAGGRPNEKLFF.

The chain carries TRBV5-1 and TRBJ1-2, with 7 bases aligning to TRBD1. The CDR3 sequence is 14 residues long. Looked up from germline, CDR1 is SGHRS and CDR2 is YFSETQ. Trimming took 5 bases from V and 6 from J; bases not matched to a gene: 10. The DNA of the CDR3 is TGCGCCAGCAGGCAACCCGGCAGGGGGGATGGCTACACCTTC. This encodes CASRQPGRGDGYTF. The complete variable domain, with remaining parts taken from reference TRBV5-1 and TRBJ1-2, reads KAGVTQTPRYLIKTRGQQVTLSCSPISGHRSVSWYQQTPGQGLQFLFEYFSETQRNKGNFPGRFSGRQFSNSRSEMNVSTLELGDSALYLCASRQPGRGDGYTFGSGTRLTVV.

The chain employs TRBV11-1 and TRBJ2-7; possible D gene TRBD2, 5 bases. The CDR3 sequence is 15 residues long. V lost 2 bases to trimming and J lost 1 base, with 12 bases between them. CDR1 is SGHAT, CDR2 FQDESV, per germline (reference sequence). CDR3: CASSLLRGYSYEQYF. The CDR3 nucleotides are TGTGCCAGCAGCTTATTACGGGGTTATTCCTACGAGCAGTACTTC.

The V call is TRBV19, the J call TRBJ2-1; 7 bases match TRBD1. V lost 1 base and J lost 9; bases outside the gene matches: 6. The CDR3 contains 14 residues. CDR1 is LNHDA, CDR2 SQIVND, per germline (reference sequence). CDR3 nucleotides: TGTGCCAGTAGTATAGCAGGGGGACCTCCTGAGCAGTTCTTC. Residues: CASSIAGGPPEQFF.

The gene calls are TRBV2 and TRBJ2-7, with D perhaps matching TRBD2 (6 bases). The CDR3 length is 16 residues. Germline V gene sequence: CDR1 SNHLY, CDR2 FYNNEI. Trimming took 8 bases from V and 0 from J, leaving 20 bases between them. CDR3 in DNA: TGTGCCAGCTCGGCCGTCCTTGGGGGGAGCTCCTACGAGCAGTACTTC. This encodes CASSAVLGGSSYEQYF.

The CDR3 reads CASSYSSQGRGEAFF. The CDR3 nucleotides read TGTGCCAGCAGTTACTCATCACAGGGTAGGGGTGAAGCTTTCTTT. The chain carries TRBV6-5 and TRBJ1-1; tentatively, D is TRBD1 (6 bases). The CDR3 loop spans 15 amino acids. Trimming left V 0 bases short and J 7 bases short, with 15 bases between. From germline, CDR1 is MNHEY and CDR2 SVGAGI.

J is TRBJ1-1 and V is TRBV27; D unresolved. This CDR3 comprises 14 residues. V lost 8 bases and J 2 bases, leaving 15 bases between the germline ends. Germline V gene lookup returns CDR1 MNHEY and CDR2 SMNVEV (reference sequence). The CDR3 region is CASAIGISNTEAFF. The CDR3 bases are TGTGCCAGCGCCATCGGGATAAGTAACACTGAAGCTTTCTTT.

The chain combines TRBV15 with TRBJ2-2, with 8 positions matching TRBD1. The CDR3 extends over 13 amino acids. Germline V CDR1 and CDR2: LNHNV, YYDKDF (reference sequence). Losses at the gene ends were 6 bases for V and 3 bases for J; bases not matched to a gene: 0. In nucleotides, the CDR3 is TGTGCCACCAGGGACAGGGACACCGGGGAGCTGTTTTTT. Protein product: CATRDRDTGELFF. Variable domain in full (rest from reference TRBV15 and TRBJ2-2): DAMVIQNPRYQVTQFGKPVTLSCSQTLNHNVMYWYQQKSSQAPKLLFHYYDKDFNNEADTPDNFQSRRPNTSFCFLDIRSPGLGDTAMYLCATRDRDTGELFFGEGSRLTVL.

This chain links TRBV5-1 with TRBJ1-1; D call uncertain. CDR3 length: 13 amino acids. The V end was cut by 2 bases, the J end by 0 bases, with 5 bases between. The germline V gene has CDR1 SGHRS and CDR2 YFSETQ. CDR3 sequence reads: CASSLTMNTEAFF. The CDR3, as DNA: TGCGCCAGCAGCTTAACTATGAACACTGAAGCTTTCTTT.

The chain is built from TRBV15 and TRBJ1-4, with no clear D. The ends were cut back, 0 bases at V and 4 bases at J, with 9 bases in the middle. This CDR3 is 15 amino acids long. Germline assignment: CDR1 LNHNV and CDR2 YYDKDF (reference sequence). The CDR3 nucleotides are TGTGCCACCAGCAGAGAACGGCAGGATAATGAAAAACTGTTTTTT. Encoded protein: CATSRERQDNEKLFF.

The chain links TRBV7-2 to TRBJ1-2; TRBD1 matches 9 bases. There are 15 residues in the CDR3. V lost 1 base and J lost 4; bases outside the gene matches: 4. CDR1 is SGHTA, CDR2 FQGNSA, per germline. CDR3 bases: TGTGCCAGCAGCTTAGTCGGACAGGGGAGCTATGGCTACACCTTC. Its protein product is CASSLVGQGSYGYTF.

V is TRBV27 and J is TRBJ2-3, with D possibly called TRBD1 or TRBD2 (6 bases each). Germline V CDR1 and CDR2: MNHEY, SMNVEV (reference sequence). V gave up 0 bases and J gave up 3 bases, with 19 bases separating them. There are 18 residues in the CDR3. This chain's CDR3 is CASSLSIVGGGITDTQYF. CDR3 DNA sequence: TGTGCCAGCAGTTTATCAATTGTGGGGGGCGGAATTACAGATACGCAGTATTTT.

This sequence joins TRBV9 and TRBJ1-2; 10 bases map to TRBD1. Unmatched junction bases numbered 4, after V lost 0 bases and J lost 8 bases. Germline CDR1 reads SGDLS; CDR2 reads YYNGEE. The CDR3 is 14 residues long. The CDR3 loop is CASSVGDRGRGYTF. The CDR3 DNA follows: TGTGCCAGCAGCGTAGGGGACAGGGGTAGAGGCTACACCTTC.

V is TRBV6-2 or TRBV6-3 and J is TRBJ2-5, with 13 positions matching TRBD2. CDR3 size: 17 residues. Germline trimming cut 2 bases from V and 5 bases from J; bases unmatched to any gene: 8. CDR1 is MNHEY, CDR2 SVGEGT, per germline. The chain's CDR3 is CASSYTPTSGGLETQYF. In DNA form, the CDR3 reads TGTGCCAGCAGTTACACCCCGACTAGCGGGGGGTTGGAGACCCAGTACTTC.

In its sample, this clone was seen once. The chain links TRBV6-5 to TRBJ1-2; no clear D gene. Germline-derived CDR1 and CDR2 are MNHEY and SVGAGI. V lost 2 bases and J 2 bases, leaving 9 bases between the germline ends. The CDR3 extends over 14 amino acids. The CDR3 sequence is CASSYSQANYGYTF. CDR3 in DNA: TGTGCCAGCAGTTACAGCCAGGCAAACTATGGCTACACCTTC.

The rearrangement links TRBV7-9 to TRBJ2-7; TRBD1 matches 8 bases. The CDR3 totals 14 residues. In germline, CDR1 is SEHNR, CDR2 FQNEAQ (reference sequence). V lost 5 bases to trimming and J lost 0 bases; unmatched junction nucleotides: 3. The CDR3 DNA sequence: TGTGCCAGCAGCCGGGACAGGTTCTCCTACGAGCAGTACTTC. Translating gives CASSRDRFSYEQYF.

The rearrangement links TRBV2 to TRBJ2-2; TRBD2 is a possible D gene (6 bases). The CDR3 runs 15 residues. The V end was cut by 3 bases, the J end by 4 bases, with 12 bases between. Germline lookup yields CDR1 SNHLY and CDR2 FYNNEI. CDR3 coding DNA: TGTGCCAGCAGTGACCGGGACTCATTCACCGGGGAGCTGTTTTTT. Translation: CASSDRDSFTGELFF.

This clone appeared once. This specimen includes other DNA sequences encoding the same CDR3. This sequence joins TRBV24-1 and TRBJ1-5; D unclear. Trimming stripped 3 bases from V and 7 bases from J, with 6 bases between. The CDR3 sequence is 12 residues long. Germline loops: CDR1 KGHDR, CDR2 SFDVKD. The CDR3 sequence: CATSDLGQPQHF. Written as DNA, the CDR3 is TGTGCCACCAGTGATCTGGGACAGCCCCAGCATTTT.

This clone was recorded once. The chain carries TRBV5-5 and TRBJ1-5, with a tentative D call TRBD1 (5 bases). Germline V lookup: CDR1 SGHKS, CDR2 YYEKEE (reference sequence). Deletions cut 3 bases from V and 7 bases from J, with 20 bases between. The CDR3 is 16 residues long. In nucleotides, the CDR3 is TGTGCCAGCAGCTGGTCGGCCGGGGGAAGGAAACAGCCCCAGCATTTT. Its translation: CASSWSAGGRKQPQHF.

The J gene is TRBJ2-1, the V gene TRBV24-1; possible D gene TRBD1, 6 bases. Per germline, CDR1 KGHDR and CDR2 SFDVKD. The CDR3 runs to 16 residues. The ends were cut back, 2 bases at V and 7 bases at J, with 17 bases in the middle. The DNA of the CDR3 is TGTGCCACCAGTGATTGGACAGAACCTACGGGGAATGAGCAGTTCTTC. Protein: CATSDWTEPTGNEQFF.

The chain recombines TRBV5-1 with TRBJ2-7, with TRBD1 matching over 11 bases. With V trimmed by 4 bases and J by 4 bases, 7 bases remained unmatched. CDR1 is SGHRS, CDR2 YFSETQ, per germline. The CDR3 runs 15 residues. The CDR3 region has the DNA TGCGCCAGCAGCCGGGGACAGGGGGAAGGGTACGAGCAGTACTTC. Protein: CASSRGQGEGYEQYF.